The TCR beta chain described here comes from a study of shared clonotypes between healthy human individuals. Study-level results: Apart from blood, nothing was sampled; tissue repertoires likely differ. Several donors showed sharing of roughly 5% of naive CD4 clonotypes. Generation probability values for non-shared clonotypes were lower than those for clonotypes shared by all four donors.

This clone was observed a few times. Its specificity is unknown. The sample has other DNA sequences that encode this CDR3 too. TCRdb's table, derived via immunoSEQ multiplex PCR, lists solely in-frame clones and lacks some. The table includes about 2.4 million clones, 80% to 95% detected once. The sequenced sample consisted of naive CD4+ T cells from PBMCs. Regarding subset: CD45RA+ positively selected. The TCR was taken from a man between 18 and 29 years old in good health. Some clones in this sample may be carry-over from other donors' samples.

The CDR3 region has the DNA TGTGCCAGCAGCGCGAGAATGAACACTGAAGCTTTCTTT. It specifies CASSARMNTEAFF. The rearrangement links TRBV9 to TRBJ1-1; D call uncertain. Trimming cost V 3 bases and J 0 bases, with 6 bases left between them. CDR1 is SGDLS, CDR2 YYNGEE, per germline. The CDR3 is made up of 13 amino acids.